The 14 T cell receptor beta chains listed next were all sequenced from one sample in a study of CD8 T cells in Susac syndrome. An amount of RNA that ranged from roughly 0.5 to 1 ug was reverse transcribed with random hexamers. MiXCR, run by TCRdb on the immunoSEQ multiplex PCR reads, gives a single entry per CDR3 protein. The sample consists of 60,000 to 75,000 distinct CDR3 sequences, 85% to 95% of them appearing once. Sequencing was performed on CD8+ T cells from PBMCs. The receptor source for this set is a human donor in good health.

The chain has TRBV19 and TRBJ1-2; the D gene is possibly TRBD1 (5 bases). V shed 2 bases and J shed 0 bases, with 10 bases lying between them. The CDR3 is 15 amino acids. Germline CDR1 is LNHDA and CDR2 is SQIVND (reference sequence). CDR3 residues: CASSIWGSSNYGYTF. CDR3 coding DNA: TGTGCCAGTAGTATATGGGGCAGTTCTAACTATGGCTACACCTTC.

This clonotype was observed once. This chain connects TRBV7-9 to TRBJ2-7; no firm D call. The V end lost 2 bases, the J end lost 0 bases, and 8 bases lay between the germline ends. Germline-derived CDR1 and CDR2 are SEHNR and FQNEAQ (reference sequence). The CDR3 extends over 14 amino acids. CDR3 sequence (DNA): TGTGCCAGCAGCTTACTTGAGCACTCCTACGAGCAGTACTTC. Amino acid sequence: CASSLLEHSYEQYF.

The J gene is TRBJ2-2, the V gene TRBV29-1, with D hard to call. Germline values: CDR1 SQVTM, CDR2 ANQGSEA. Trimming shortened V by 1 base and J by 6 bases, and 6 bases separated the two germline ends. The length of the CDR3 is 12 residues. CDR3 DNA sequence: TGCAGCGTTGAAGGGGGTTCCGGGGAGCTGTTTTTT. This codes for CSVEGGSGELFF.

The rearrangement links TRBV28 to TRBJ2-7; tentatively, D is TRBD1 (6 bases). There are 15 residues in the CDR3. The V end was cut by 3 bases, the J end by 0 bases, with 12 bases between. Germline V gene sequence: CDR1 MDHEN, CDR2 SYDVKM. This CDR3 is CASSFRDTSSYEQYV. In DNA, the CDR3 is TGTGCCAGCAGTTTCCGGGACACCAGCTCCTACGAGCAGTACGTC.

V is TRBV14 and J is TRBJ2-7; perhaps TRBD1 as D (6 bases). V lost 4 bases and J 6 bases, leaving 13 bases between the germline ends. This CDR3 spans 13 amino acids. Per germline, CDR1 SGHDN and CDR2 FVKESK. DNA of the CDR3: TGTGCCAGCAGCCCAGGGGTAGGATTCGAGCAGTACGTC. Its protein product is CASSPGVGFEQYV.

The chain is built from TRBV14 and TRBJ1-2, with D uncertain. Germline CDR1 and CDR2: SGHDN and FVKESK. This CDR3 comprises 14 residues. V was pared by 5 bases and J by 4 bases, with 14 bases between. The CDR3 DNA reads TGTGCCAGCAGCTCGCTTGAGGGCACCTATGGCTACACCTTC. Its translation is CASSSLEGTYGYTF.

The chain has TRBV19 and TRBJ1-1; 7 bases fit TRBD1. Germline CDR1 is LNHDA and CDR2 is SQIVND (reference sequence). V dropped 8 bases and J dropped 7; count of bases not matched to a gene: 10. This CDR3 is built from 13 residues. CDR3 protein: CASFDAQGDEAFF. The CDR3 DNA is TGTGCCAGTTTCGACGCCCAGGGGGATGAAGCTTTCTTT. The full variable domain, completed using reference TRBV19 and TRBJ1-1, is DGGITQSPKYLFRKEGQNVTLSCEQNLNHDAMYWYRQDPGQGLRLIYYSQIVNDFQKGDIAEGYSVSREKKESFPLTVTSAQKNPTAFYLCASFDAQGDEAFFGQGTRLTVV.

The V and J genes are TRBV5-6 and TRBJ1-1; D uncertain. The CDR3 has 12 amino acids. The V end was cut by 0 bases, the J end by 4 bases, with 4 bases between. Looked up from germline, CDR1 is SGHDT and CDR2 is YYEEEE. CDR3 sequence reads: CASSLGSTEAFF. For the CDR3, the DNA is TGTGCCAGCAGCTTGGGCTCCACTGAAGCTTTCTTT.

The genes are TRBV28 and TRBJ2-3; TRBD2 is a possible D gene (5 bases). Germline-derived CDR1 and CDR2 are MDHEN and SYDVKM. The CDR3 extends over 13 amino acids. Trimming shortened V by 6 bases and J by 2 bases, and 9 bases separated the two germline ends. CDR3 bases: TGTGCCAGCAGCAACCGGGACACAGATACGCAGTATTTT. Residues: CASSNRDTDTQYF.

The chain is built from TRBV4-3 and TRBJ2-1; D is perhaps TRBD1 (5 bases). V lost 0 bases, J lost 6 bases, and 12 bases lay in between. Germline loops: CDR1 LGHNA, CDR2 YSLEER. The CDR3 sequence is 15 residues long. The CDR3 DNA follows: TGCGCCAGCAGCCAAGACACACGGCAGGGCAATGAGCAGTTCTTC. It is translated as CASSQDTRQGNEQFF.

The rearrangement joins TRBV28 to TRBJ1-6; tentatively, D is TRBD1 (6 bases). Germline lookup yields CDR1 MDHEN and CDR2 SYDVKM. V was trimmed by 6 bases and J by 9 bases, leaving 9 bases between them. CDR3 length: 12 amino acids. The DNA for the CDR3 is TGTGCCAGCAGGAGGGGGGGTTCACCCCTCCACTTT. Translating it yields CASRRGGSPLHF.

The CDR3 DNA follows: TGTGCCAGCAGCCAAGATATCGAGCCTAACTATGGCTACACCTTC. It is translated as CASSQDIEPNYGYTF. This chain connects TRBV3-1 to TRBJ1-2; the D is unclear. Deletions cut 0 bases from V and 0 bases from J, with 8 bases between. The CDR3 length is 15 residues. From germline, CDR1 is LGHDT and CDR2 YNNKEL (reference sequence).

The rearrangement links TRBV7-2 to TRBJ1-6; 7 nucleotides match TRBD1. The length of the CDR3 is 14 residues. Germline CDR1 reads SGHTA; CDR2 reads FQGNSA. The J segment lost 10 bases and the V segment lost 4 bases, leaving 7 bases of the junction unmatched. The chain's CDR3 is CASSSRGLRSPLHF. The CDR3 DNA reads as TGTGCCAGCAGCTCGAGGGGGCTAAGATCACCCCTCCACTTT.

This chain joins TRBV28 and TRBJ2-7; a weak D match, TRBD2 (7 bases). This CDR3 region has 15 residues. The V gene lost 2 bases and the J gene lost 3 bases, with 14 bases spanning the gap. In germline, CDR1 is MDHEN, CDR2 SYDVKM. CDR3 protein: CASSLRGAQGYEQYV. CDR3 bases: TGTGCCAGCAGTTTACGGGGGGCGCAGGGCTACGAGCAGTACGTC.